The T cell receptor (beta chain) under discussion was sequenced for a study of response to subunit inactivated influenza vaccine. Overall study results and limits: With each seasonal influenza vaccination, the authors suggested, few new T cells are recruited.

Ten or more counts support this clonotype. Its target is not known. Trimming cost V 6 bases and J 1 base, with 6 bases left between them. This CDR3 has 12 residues. CDR1 is MNHEY, CDR2 SVGAGI, per germline. TCRdb ran MiXCR on the RT-PCR reads and lists one entry per CDR3 protein. The table lists hundreds of thousands of distinct CDR3 sequences, roughly 11% of them singletons. The material was PBMCs from blood, obtained 45 days after vaccination. The TCR sequence derives from a man aged 50 to 59 who received an inactivated influenza vaccine. This chain uses TRBV6-5 with TRBJ1-1; D is unclear. The CDR3 sequence is CASRRPNTEAFF. CDR3 sequence (DNA): TGTGCCAGCAGGCGGCCGAACACTGAAGCTTTCTTT.